This T cell receptor beta chain was obtained from a study of T cell responses to AZD1222 COVID-19 vaccine. Study results and limitations: Close to half of spike-specific TCRs reportedly recognize unmutated variant regions. At baseline, just 5 or 6 AZD1222 recipients tested seropositive. Vaccine-associated CD4 TCRs spanned spike, dominant at 160-218 and 743-854. Females made up more of the donors, who were largely white British, and clonal diversity may have come out too low.

V lost 0 bases, J lost 5 bases, and 4 bases stayed unmatched. This CDR3 region has 16 residues. Germline V gene data show CDR1 as MGHRA and CDR2 as YSYEKL. Comment on this clone: The target antigen is unknown.

This table comes from immunoSEQ multiplex PCR, and its TCRdb copy is limited to in-frame clones, with some not included. The repertoire holds fewer than 100,000 clones, with under 90% as singletons. This material consisted of peripheral blood, taken 28 days after the second AZD1222 dose. The TCR originated in an adult who received the AZD1222 COVID-19 vaccine. The chain uses TRBV4-1 and TRBJ2-2; 9 bases line up with TRBD2. CDR3 residues: CASSQDALAGTGELFF. CDR3 DNA: TGCGCCAGCAGCCAAGATGCTCTAGCGGGGACCGGGGAGCTGTTTTTT.